This TCR beta chain was recovered during a study of blood T cells in healthy people across ages (dated by TCRdb to 2013 to 2016). As for the study more broadly: In model experiments, roughly one uniquely barcoded TCR beta cDNA molecule per two T cells was captured by template switching. Using deep sequencing normalized with unique cDNA molecular identifiers, the study measured how TCR beta repertoire diversity changes with age. Using the same blood draw, the study looked at two additional independent replicas of 1 million unique cDNA reads for two donors, one aged 18 to 30 and the other aged 80 or older. To avoid experimental bias, donors of different ages were spread randomly across the sequencing lanes. Donors were grouped into four age groups: young (average about 15 years), middle-aged (39), aged (62) and long-lived (approximately 82). Results the study describes overall, beyond this receptor: The long-lived group showed more naive CD4+ T cells, fewer expanded clones and increased TCR diversity than the aged group, suggesting age selection. Observed TCR beta diversity per million T cells fell roughly linearly with age, and a significant reduction was already apparent by age roughly 40. Estimates of total diversity from one million sequenced T cells were regarded as lower bounds and underestimates. There was a strong correlation between observed TCR beta diversity and the percentage of naive T cells measured by flow cytometry. Conclusive comparison of naive and antigen-experienced compartments was prevented by the profiling of bulk unsorted PBMCs. Because donor CMV infection status was unknown, age-related changes in expanded clonotypes were potentially confounded.

The donors were a few dozen Caucasian individuals from Russia, aged roughly 6 to 100 years, who were systemically healthy. Each donor gave about 10 milliliters of peripheral blood, drawn into EDTA-treated Vacutainer tubes. PBMCs were isolated by Ficoll-Paque density-gradient centrifugation, with at least 6 million obtained per sample. Total RNA was extracted from PBMCs with Trizol reagent, with at least 6 micrograms obtained per sample. For every donor, flow cytometry on a PBMC aliquot measured the percentage of naive CD45RAhigh/CD27high T cells. To note about this clonotype: Its specific antigen is unknown. Base-call qualities are not available, and no considerably larger clone is one nucleotide away.

CDR1 is given as SGHKS and CDR2 as YYEKEE, both from the germline V gene (reference sequence). V is cut back by 4 bases and J by 1 base, with 6 bases in the junction unmatched. The CDR3, cysteine through phenylalanine, is 16 amino acids long. Only the CDR3 portion is preserved as DNA: 48 bases, with reading frame beginning at the first base. Receptor amplification or capture employed 5' RACE. Sequencing used an Illumina HiSeq 2500. A second 7 to 11 cycle PCR used a sample-barcoded 5' primer and a J-beta primer mix. A unique molecular identifier was introduced onto each TCR beta cDNA molecule by a template-switch 5' adaptor carrying 12 random nucleotides. Each sample yielded at least 2.5 million CDR3-containing paired-end reads. All of the RNA was converted into first-strand cDNA using the Mint cDNA synthesis kit, with a TRBC-specific oligonucleotide serving as the primer. Following uracil-DNA glycosylase treatment, all cDNA underwent a first 18-cycle PCR with the universal primers M1SS and BC2_uni_R. On the authors' methods: Each sample was normalized by randomly selecting 1 million high-quality reads, each carrying a distinct molecular identifier. Reads with shared molecular identifiers were discarded instead of being binned into consensus sequences. MiTCR, with a Q25 quality threshold and the strictest error-elimination algorithm, was used for CDR3 identification, clonotype clustering and error correction. Lower-bound total TCR beta diversity was estimated with a nonparametric unseen species model using Euler transformation. The public reads were reprocessed in TCRdb via fastp at Q25 and MiXCR, keeping in-frame beta chains. Every CDR3 protein is listed once, alongside the most common genes and DNA of its rows. Here the V and J calls rest on TCRdb's processing, not on the authors' analysis. The sample includes approximately 800,000 distinct CDR3 sequences, with 35% to 40% observed a single time. Jointly, the top ten make up approximately 13% of the sample.

Here the chain combines TRBV5-5 and TRBJ1-5; 9 bases in the middle match TRBD1. Sequencing input: blood. The origin of this receptor is a young man in good health. The DNA sequence is given as TGTGCCAGCAGCATCACCGGGACAGGGAGCAATCAGCCCCAGCATTTT. This gives the protein CASSITGTGSNQPQHF.